The entry that follows covers one TCR beta chain sequence. The CDR3 spans 15 residues. Looked up from germline, CDR1 is KGHSH and CDR2 is LQKENI. V was trimmed by 1 base and J by 7 bases, leaving 14 bases between them. This entry is derived from a study of T cell changes during pregnancy in multiple sclerosis. Repertoires were generated with immunoSEQ multiplex PCR, while TCRdb's copy carries only in-frame clones and drops some. The table has 50,000 to 60,000 clones, just under 90% seen once. Specimen: CD4+ T cells from peripheral blood mononuclear cells, collected in the first trimester of pregnancy. The chain combines TRBV18 with TRBJ1-5; D not resolved. The TCR sequence derives from a female donor with multiple sclerosis, enrolled in a pregnancy study. This CDR3 is CASSPLSAGQQPQHF. The CDR3 bases are TGTGCCAGCTCACCACTGTCAGCAGGTCAACAGCCCCAGCATTTT. Full variable domain (rest looked up from reference TRBV18 and TRBJ1-5): NAGVMQNPRHLVRRRGQEARLRCSPMKGHSHVYWYRQLPEEGLKFMVYLQKENIIDESGMPKERFSAEFPKEGPSILRIQQVVRGDSAAYFCASSPLSAGQQPQHFGDGTRLSIL.